This paragraph reports one TCR beta chain. The CDR3 length is 14 residues. Germline CDR1 is MNHEY and CDR2 is SMNVEV (reference sequence). Germline trimming cut 5 bases from V and 5 bases from J; bases unmatched to any gene: 8. This sample is drawn from a study of T cell responses to AZD1222 COVID-19 vaccine. Sequencing was performed with immunoSEQ multiplex PCR; in TCRdb, only in-frame clones are kept and a portion is missing. The profile shows under 150,000 clones, almost 95% of them singletons. The V call is TRBV27, the J call TRBJ1-2, with TRBD1 matching 7 bases. Source: peripheral blood, taken 28 days after the second AZD1222 dose. The receptor comes from an adult who received the AZD1222 COVID-19 vaccine. The CDR3: CASSITGARYGYTF. CDR3 sequence (DNA): TGTGCCAGCAGTATCACAGGGGCGCGGTATGGCTACACCTTC.